This TCR beta chain was recorded in a study of blood T cell repertoires in COVID-19. In the study overall: Spain, Italy and the United States supplied samples that represented acute and convalescent COVID-19.

This CDR3 has 15 residues. The J segment lost 0 bases and the V segment lost 5 bases, leaving 1 base of the junction unmatched. Germline V gene sequence: CDR1 LNHNV, CDR2 YYDKDF (reference sequence). In terms of age and location, participants ranged from roughly 18 to 90 years and lived in approximately 26 US areas. The repertoire was sequenced with immunoSEQ multiplex PCR; TCRdb's copy has only in-frame clones and lacks some. The repertoire holds approximately 300,000 clones, with just over 85% as singletons. The TCR was taken from a woman aged 18 to 35 who had recovered from COVID-19. The chain combines TRBV15 with TRBJ1-4, with 9 positions matching TRBD1. Material: PBMCs or T cells enriched from blood (not recorded which). CDR3 loop: CATSGTGTTNEKLFF. The CDR3 DNA reads as TGTGCCACCAGCGGGACAGGGACAACTAATGAAAAACTGTTTTTT.